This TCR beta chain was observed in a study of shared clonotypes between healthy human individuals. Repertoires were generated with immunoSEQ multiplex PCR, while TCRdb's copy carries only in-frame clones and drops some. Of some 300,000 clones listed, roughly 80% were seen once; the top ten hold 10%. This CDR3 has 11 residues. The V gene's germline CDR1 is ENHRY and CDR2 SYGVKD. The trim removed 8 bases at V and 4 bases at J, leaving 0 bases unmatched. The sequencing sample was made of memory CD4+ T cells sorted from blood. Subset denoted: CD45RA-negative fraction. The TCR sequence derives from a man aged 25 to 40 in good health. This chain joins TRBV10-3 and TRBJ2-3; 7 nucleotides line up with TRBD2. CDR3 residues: CAIGGADTQYF. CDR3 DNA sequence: TGTGCCATCGGGGGGGCAGATACGCAGTATTTT.